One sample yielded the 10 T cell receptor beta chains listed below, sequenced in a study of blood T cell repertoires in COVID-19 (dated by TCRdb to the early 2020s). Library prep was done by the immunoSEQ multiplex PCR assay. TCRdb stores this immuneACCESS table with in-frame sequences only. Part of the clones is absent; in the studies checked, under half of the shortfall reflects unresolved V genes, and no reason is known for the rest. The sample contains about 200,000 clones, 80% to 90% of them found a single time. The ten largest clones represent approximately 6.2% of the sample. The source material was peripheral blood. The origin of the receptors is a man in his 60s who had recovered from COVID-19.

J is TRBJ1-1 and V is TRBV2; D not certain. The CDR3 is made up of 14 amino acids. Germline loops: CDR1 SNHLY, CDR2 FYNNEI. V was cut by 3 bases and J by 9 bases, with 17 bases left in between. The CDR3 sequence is CASSDNTLPGKAFF. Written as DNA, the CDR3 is TGTGCCAGCAGTGATAACACCCTACCGGGAAAAGCTTTCTTT.

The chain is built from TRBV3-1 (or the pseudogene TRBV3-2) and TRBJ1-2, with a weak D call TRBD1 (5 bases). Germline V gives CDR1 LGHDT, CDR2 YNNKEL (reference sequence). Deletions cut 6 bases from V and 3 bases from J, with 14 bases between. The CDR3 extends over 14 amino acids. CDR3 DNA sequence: TGTGCCAGCAGAGATCAGGGATCCCACTATGGCTACACCTTC. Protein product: CASRDQGSHYGYTF.

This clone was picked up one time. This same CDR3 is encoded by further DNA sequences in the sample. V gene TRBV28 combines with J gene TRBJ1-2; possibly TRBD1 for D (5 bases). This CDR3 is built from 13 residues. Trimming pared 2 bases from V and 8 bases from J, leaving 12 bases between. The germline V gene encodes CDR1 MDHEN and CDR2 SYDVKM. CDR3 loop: CASSLQGGYGYTF. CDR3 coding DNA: TGTGCCAGCAGTTTACAGGGAGGATACGGCTACACCTTC.

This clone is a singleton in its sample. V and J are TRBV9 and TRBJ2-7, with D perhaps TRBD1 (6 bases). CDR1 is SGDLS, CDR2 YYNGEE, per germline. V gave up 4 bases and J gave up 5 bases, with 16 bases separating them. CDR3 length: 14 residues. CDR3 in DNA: TGTGCCAGCAGCCCTAAAGGGGGTTTCCACGAGCAGTACTTC. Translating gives CASSPKGGFHEQYF.

The CDR3 DNA reads TGTGCCAGCAGCTCATCCGGGACAGGGGTTTCTGAAGCTTTCTTT. Translating gives CASSSSGTGVSEAFF. The rearrangement joins TRBV7-9 to TRBJ1-1; 10 bases are a match to TRBD1. J gave up 6 bases and V 4 bases, and 8 bases lay outside the gene matches. The germline gives CDR1 SEHNR, CDR2 FQNEAQ (reference sequence). CDR3 length: 15 amino acids.

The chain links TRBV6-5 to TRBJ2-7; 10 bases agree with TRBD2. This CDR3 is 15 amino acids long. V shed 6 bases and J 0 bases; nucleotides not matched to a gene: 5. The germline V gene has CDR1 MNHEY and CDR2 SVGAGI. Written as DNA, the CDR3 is TGTGCCAGCAGCAGGACTAGCGGAGCCTCCTACGAGCAGTACTTC. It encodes CASSRTSGASYEQYF.

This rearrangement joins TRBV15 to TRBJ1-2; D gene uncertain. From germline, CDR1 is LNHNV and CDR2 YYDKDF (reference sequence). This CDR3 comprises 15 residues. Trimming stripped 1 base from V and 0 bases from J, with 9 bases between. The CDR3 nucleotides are TGTGCCACCAGCAGAGGCGGAGGAACTAACTATGGCTACACCTTC. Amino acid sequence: CATSRGGGTNYGYTF.

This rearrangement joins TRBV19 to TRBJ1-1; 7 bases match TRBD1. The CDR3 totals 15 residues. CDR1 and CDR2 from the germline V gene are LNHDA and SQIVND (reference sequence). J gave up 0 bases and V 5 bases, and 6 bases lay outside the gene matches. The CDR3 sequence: CASSGTDEVNTEAFF. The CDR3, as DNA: TGTGCCAGTAGTGGGACAGATGAAGTGAACACTGAAGCTTTCTTT.

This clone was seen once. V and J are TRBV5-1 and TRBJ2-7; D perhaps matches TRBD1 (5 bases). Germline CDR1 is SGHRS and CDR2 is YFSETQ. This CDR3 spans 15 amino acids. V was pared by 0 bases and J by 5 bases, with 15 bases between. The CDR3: CASSLDRGWEDEQYF. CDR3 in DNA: TGCGCCAGCAGCTTGGATAGGGGTTGGGAAGACGAGCAGTACTTC.

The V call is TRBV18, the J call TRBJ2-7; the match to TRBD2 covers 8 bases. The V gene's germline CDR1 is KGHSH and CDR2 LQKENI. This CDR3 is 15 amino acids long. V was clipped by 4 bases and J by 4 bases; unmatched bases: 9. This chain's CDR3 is CASSQDSGGLYEQYF. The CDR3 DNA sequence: TGTGCCAGCTCACAAGACTCGGGGGGGCTGTACGAGCAGTACTTC.